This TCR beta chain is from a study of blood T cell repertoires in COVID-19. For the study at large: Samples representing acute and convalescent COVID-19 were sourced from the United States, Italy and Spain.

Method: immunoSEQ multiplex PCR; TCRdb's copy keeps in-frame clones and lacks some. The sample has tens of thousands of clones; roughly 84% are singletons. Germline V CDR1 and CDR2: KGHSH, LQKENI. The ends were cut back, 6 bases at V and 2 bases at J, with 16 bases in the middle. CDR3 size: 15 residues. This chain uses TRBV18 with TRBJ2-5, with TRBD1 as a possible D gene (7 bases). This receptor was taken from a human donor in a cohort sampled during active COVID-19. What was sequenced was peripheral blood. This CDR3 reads CASSFRRGHQETQYF. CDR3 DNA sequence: TGTGCCAGCTCCTTTCGGAGGGGGCATCAAGAGACCCAGTACTTC.